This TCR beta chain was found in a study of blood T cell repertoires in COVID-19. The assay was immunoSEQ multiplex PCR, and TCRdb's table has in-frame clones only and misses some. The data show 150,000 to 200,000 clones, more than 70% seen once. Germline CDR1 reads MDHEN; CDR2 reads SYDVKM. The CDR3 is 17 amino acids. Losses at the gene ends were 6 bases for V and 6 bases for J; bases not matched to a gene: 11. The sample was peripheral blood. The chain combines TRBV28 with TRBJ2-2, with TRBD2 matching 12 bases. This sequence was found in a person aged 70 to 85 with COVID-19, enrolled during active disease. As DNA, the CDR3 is TGTGCCAGCAGATTACTTGGGACTAGCGGGCGGTCCGGGGAGCTGTTTTTT. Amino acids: CASRLLGTSGRSGELFF.